These T cell receptor beta chains were read from a single sample in a study of control samples from healthy donors and cancer patients. TCRdb keeps only in-frame clones here, not all; method: immunoSEQ multiplex PCR. The sample carries 150,000 to 200,000 clones, about 91% recorded once. The material sequenced was blood. Receptors were obtained from a man in his late teens or twenties in good health. The CDR3 runs from the conserved cysteine through the conserved F or W.

TRBJ2-7,TRBV5-1,CASRGPNRGLPFSLPEQYF
TRBJ2-7,TRBV7-2,CASSLAGGILGYEQYF
TRBJ1-3,TRBV6-5,CASSYGSGATGNTIYF
TRBJ2-1,TRBV19,CASSKPGQGDFEQFF
TRBJ1-6,TRBV23-1,CASSLEKGSPLHF
TRBJ2-7,TRBV4-1,CASSPEGGPYEQYF
TRBJ2-6,TRBV2,CASSIRTAGANVLTF
TRBJ1-1,TRBV5-8,CASSLLRRGTANTEAFF
TRBJ1-6,TRBV13,CASSLGSRVSSPLHF
TRBJ1-2,TRBV19,CASSTLAWDRGYGYTF
TRBJ2-2,TRBV24-1,CATSDALTGELFF
TRBJ1-2,TRBV6-4,CASSDSGGYGYTF
TRBJ2-7,TRBV7-2,CASSLNGGDEQYF
TRBJ1-1,TRBV6-4,CASSETGNTEAFF
TRBJ1-1,TRBV6-2/TRBV6-3,CASSSPSRGDTEAFF
TRBJ1-4,TRBV7-9,CASSAGGEEKLFF
TRBJ2-7,TRBV21-1,CASSKEGGPQGLTYEQYF
TRBJ2-6,TRBV21-1,CASSKTGGESGANVLTF
TRBJ2-6,TRBV5-4,CASSPAGGANVLTF
TRBJ2-1,TRBV6-2/TRBV6-3,CASSWWGRNEQFF
TRBJ2-3,TRBV27,CASRGRGGADTQYF
TRBJ1-3,TRBV4-1,CASSQESSSGNTIYF
TRBJ1-2,TRBV30,CAWHSGTGGPNYGYTF
TRBJ2-7,TRBV7-9,CASSLIPYEQYF
TRBJ1-2,TRBV28,CASSPGQDYGYTF
TRBJ1-6,TRBV19,CASRLTGGRNSPLHF
TRBJ2-5,TRBV18,CASSPDDRGRTQETQYF
TRBJ1-2,TRBV15,CATSRGDKGYTF
TRBJ1-5,TRBV6-5,CASRGRQGAYQPQHF
TRBJ2-2,TRBV9,CASSPQGQDTGELFF
TRBJ2-7,TRBV5-4,CASSLAGGGAQYF
TRBJ2-3,TRBV7-3,CASSLMTGDTQYF
TRBJ1-2,TRBV5-1,CASSLEIRGPYGYTF
TRBJ2-1,TRBV15,CATSRLDSPQFF
TRBJ1-5,TRBV28,CASSPDRVRNQPQHF
TRBJ2-2,TRBV27,CASSPQVNTGELFF
TRBJ2-1,TRBV5-5,CASSLIGADNEQFF
TRBJ2-5,TRBV6-6,CASSYLDGETQYF
TRBJ2-3,TRBV6-4,CASSDSGGSTDTQYF
TRBJ2-1,TRBV19,CASSIGGFGVSSYNEQFF
TRBJ1-1,TRBV3-1/TRBV3-2,CASRQGRGTEAFF
TRBJ1-5,TRBV6-5,CATSGSSQPQHF
TRBJ1-5,TRBV4-3,CASSQDTRDQPQHF
TRBJ1-2,TRBV27,CASSLSIGSGNGYTF
TRBJ2-3,TRBV29-1,CSVLPDRASTDTQYF
TRBJ2-1,TRBV27,CASSLAFYNEQFF
TRBJ2-1,TRBV28,CASSFQGADEQFF
TRBJ2-2,TRBV5-1,CASGTSGEENTGELFF
TRBJ2-1,TRBV27,CASSMDLSSYNEQFF
TRBJ2-3,TRBV10-3,CAISPWLAGGSRTDTQYF
TRBJ1-2,TRBV7-6,CASSLGGSDYGYTF
TRBJ2-1,TRBV18,CASSPRTEQFF
TRBJ2-3,TRBV9,CASSATGGLETDTQYF